The 16 T cell receptor beta chains below come from one sample, sequenced in a study of T cell repertoires in cytomegalovirus infection. TCRdb passed the reads through MiXCR, listing each CDR3 protein once. The sample consists of just under 550,000 distinct CDR3 sequences, less than 30% of them appearing once. Sequenced input: PBMCs. The receptors come from a human donor in good health (CMV status not recorded). Some clones in this sample may be carry-over from other donors' samples.

This clonotype was counted a few times. The chain links TRBV4-3 to TRBJ1-1; TRBD1 aligns across 11 bases. From germline, CDR1 is LGHNA and CDR2 YSLEER. The CDR3 is made up of 16 amino acids. The J segment lost 2 bases and the V segment lost 3 bases, leaving 5 bases of the junction unmatched. In DNA, the CDR3 is TGCGCCAGCAGCCATGGGGACAGGGGGGCTAACACTGAAGCTTTCTTT. The encoded protein is CASSHGDRGANTEAFF.

The rearrangement joins TRBV28 to TRBJ2-2, with TRBD2 matching 9 bases. From germline, CDR1 is MDHEN and CDR2 SYDVKM. V gave up 5 bases and J gave up 7 bases; unmatched junction bases: 8. The CDR3 is 15 residues long. CDR3 loop: CASSNSGRGVGELFF. In DNA, the CDR3 is TGTGCCAGCAGTAATAGCGGGAGAGGGGTCGGGGAGCTGTTTTTT.

There are a few counts of this clonotype. V is TRBV7-8 and J is TRBJ1-1; a weak D match, TRBD1 (5 bases). V was trimmed by 5 bases and J by 6 bases, leaving 22 bases between them. In germline, CDR1 is SGHVS, CDR2 FQNEAQ. This CDR3 region has 16 residues. CDR3 sequence reads: CASSPSLSWGRAEAFF. The CDR3 DNA reads as TGTGCCAGCAGCCCAAGTTTGAGTTGGGGGAGAGCTGAAGCTTTCTTT.

This clonotype was recorded at least ten times. The V call is TRBV7-2, the J call TRBJ1-2, with TRBD1 matching 8 bases. Germline lookup yields CDR1 SGHTA and CDR2 FQGNSA. Trimming took 1 base from V and 5 from J; bases not matched to a gene: 9. The CDR3 is 16 amino acids. The CDR3 loop reads CASSLGAGGLLYGYTF. CDR3 nucleotide sequence: TGTGCCAGCAGCTTAGGAGCAGGGGGCCTTTTATATGGCTACACCTTC.

V gene TRBV27 combines with J gene TRBJ2-1; D is undetermined. V lost 5 bases and J lost 7, with 9 bases in between. The CDR3 sequence is 12 residues long. Germline CDR1 reads MNHEY; CDR2 reads SMNVEV (reference sequence). The CDR3 sequence: CASSVSRNEQFF. The CDR3 region has the DNA TGTGCCAGCAGTGTTTCCCGGAATGAGCAGTTCTTC.

This clonotype has only one observation. The V and J genes are TRBV7-4 and TRBJ1-5; 9 bases map to TRBD1. Trimming at V came to 7 bases and at J to 2 bases, leaving 9 bases not matched to a gene. CDR1 SGHVT and CDR2 SQSDAQ come from the germline V gene. CDR3 length: 16 residues. CDR3 DNA: TGTGCCAGCAAACCTCCGGGACAGGGTTGCAATCAGCCCCAGCATTTT. This gives the protein CASKPPGQGCNQPQHF.

In its sample, this clonotype was seen a few times. The rearrangement joins TRBV7-2 to TRBJ1-3; 8 bases are shared with TRBD1. Germline assignment: CDR1 SGHTA and CDR2 FQGNSA. The CDR3 totals 15 residues. V shed 5 bases, J shed 4 bases, and the junction held 7 bases outside the gene matches. CDR3 sequence: CASSPSRGQGNTIYF. CDR3 DNA sequence: TGTGCCAGCAGCCCAAGCAGGGGGCAGGGAAACACCATATATTTT.

V gene TRBV2 combines with J gene TRBJ2-7, with 11 bases identical to TRBD2. Germline trimming cut 8 bases from V and 5 bases from J; bases unmatched to any gene: 11. This CDR3 is built from 15 residues. CDR1 SNHLY and CDR2 FYNNEI come from the germline V gene. The CDR3 loop is CASALSLAGGDEQYV. CDR3 sequence (DNA): TGTGCCAGCGCTCTGAGCCTAGCGGGAGGAGACGAGCAGTACGTC.

This clonotype was counted many times. The chain has TRBV7-2 and TRBJ2-2; TRBD2 matches 11 bases. This CDR3 comprises 14 residues. Germline values: CDR1 SGHTA, CDR2 FQGNSA. V lost 9 bases and J lost 1; bases outside the gene matches: 1. The DNA for the CDR3 is TGTGCCAGAGGACTAGCGGGGAACACCGGGGAGCTGTTTTTT. Residues: CARGLAGNTGELFF.

The V call is TRBV10-3, the J call TRBJ2-7, with 11 bases matching TRBD1. V gave up 0 bases and J gave up 1 base; unmatched junction bases: 2. Per the germline V gene, CDR1 is ENHRY and CDR2 is SYGVKD. The CDR3 contains 16 residues. The CDR3 spells CAISESGTGGSYEQYF. The CDR3 coding sequence is TGTGCCATCAGTGAGTCTGGGACAGGGGGGTCCTACGAGCAGTACTTC.

This clonotype was seen more than once but under ten times. The chain combines TRBV2 with TRBJ2-7; D perhaps matches TRBD2 (6 bases). Deletions cut 5 bases from V and 3 bases from J, with 11 bases between. Per germline, CDR1 SNHLY and CDR2 FYNNEI. The CDR3 totals 13 residues. CDR3 bases: TGTGCCAGCAGTTACATAGCGGACTACGAGCAGTACGTC. Amino acid sequence: CASSYIADYEQYV.

In this sample, this clonotype turned up many times. J is TRBJ2-7 and V is TRBV5-6; a possible D gene is TRBD1 (6 bases). Trimming took off 1 base at V and 3 bases at J, with 11 bases between the two ends. Looked up from germline, CDR1 is SGHDT and CDR2 is YYEEEE. CDR3 length equals 14 residues. The CDR3 reads CASSLSGQRYEQYF. The CDR3 bases are TGTGCCAGCAGCTTGTCCGGACAGCGCTACGAGCAGTACTTC.

This clonotype was recorded many times. The V and J genes are TRBV5-1 and TRBJ1-5, with a weak D call TRBD1 (6 bases). V dropped 2 bases and J dropped 6 bases, with 12 bases sitting between them. CDR1 is SGHRS and CDR2 is YFSETQ in the germline V gene. The CDR3 has 14 amino acids. The CDR3, as DNA: TGCGCCAGCAGCTTCGGGGGGCTAGGTCAGCCCCAGCATTTT. It encodes CASSFGGLGQPQHF.

This clonotype was seen a few times. This rearrangement joins TRBV11-2 to TRBJ2-3, with D possibly TRBD2 on 6 matching bases. The CDR3 has 14 residues. Germline V gene data show CDR1 as SGHAT and CDR2 as FQNNGV. Trimming took off 1 base at V and 8 bases at J, with 13 bases between the two ends. CDR3 loop: CASSLAGTEGTQYF. In nucleotides, the CDR3 is TGTGCCAGCAGCTTAGCGGGAACGGAGGGTACGCAGTATTTT.

This clonotype was picked up a small number of times. The V and J genes are TRBV29-1 and TRBJ2-1, with D uncertain. Germline values: CDR1 SQVTM, CDR2 ANQGSEA. V lost 7 bases and J 8 bases, leaving 9 bases between the germline ends. This CDR3 has 10 amino acids. In DNA form, the CDR3 reads TGCAGCGGGAGTAGCTATGAGCAGTTCTTC. It encodes CSGSSYEQFF.

This clonotype was counted at least ten times. The chain couples TRBV7-2 to TRBJ2-3; 11 bases agree with TRBD2. The CDR3 has 16 residues. The germline CDR1 and CDR2 sequences are SGHTA and FQGNSA. V trimming: 4 bases; J trimming: 2 bases; junction bases outside the gene matches: 5. CDR3 sequence: CASSSRLAGFTDTQYF. DNA of the CDR3: TGTGCCAGCAGCTCTCGACTAGCGGGATTCACAGATACGCAGTATTTT.